This T cell receptor (beta chain) was captured by sequencing in a study of lymphopenia after photon versus proton radiotherapy. As regards this clone: Antigen specificity is unknown.

The study, taken as a whole, reports: Relative stability marked proton patients; photon patients lost diversity and naive cells. Only patients who died were analyzed for survival; proton advantage is unproven. Post-nadir diversity loss with photons came from oligoclonal expansion, particularly CD8+ Temra cells.

Profiling relied on immunoSEQ multiplex PCR, and the TCRdb table lists in-frame clones only, not all of them. The profile shows approximately 65,000 clones, 85% to 90% of them singletons. The receptor's source is a man at least 80 years old with esophageal cancer. The sequences come from peripheral blood, collected from a patient treated with proton-based radiotherapy.

The CDR3 protein is CSVGRGNTIYF. CDR3 nucleotide sequence: TGCAGTGTCGGGCGCGGAAACACCATATATTTT. The chain recombines TRBV29-1 with TRBJ1-3; D is unclear. Germline-derived CDR1 and CDR2 are SQVTM and ANQGSEA. The CDR3 loop spans 11 amino acids.